These T cell receptor beta chains were read from a single sample in a study of blood T cell repertoires in COVID-19. Using immunoSEQ multiplex PCR, the repertoire was profiled, and TCRdb retains in-frame clones only, with some absent. The sample lists around 130,000 clones, about 83% occurring once. Sequenced input: peripheral blood. Receptors were obtained from a man aged 35-49 years with active or convalescent COVID-19. Both conserved end residues are part of each CDR3. A D gene is named only where the DNA matches it firmly. Clone size appears in some rows only: once, few, many, or a class for an expanded clone.

- TRBJ1-4 TRBD1 15 TRBV29-1 TGCAGCGTTGAAGGACCCGGGACAGGGGGCCCTAGGTTGTTTTTT CSVEGPGTGGPRLFF
- TRBJ1-2 - 15 TRBV7-2 TGTGCCAGCAGCTTAGGGTTGAGCGCCCTAGGAGGCTACACCTTC CASSLGLSALGGYTF
- TRBJ2-5 - 14 TRBV7-7 TGTGCCAGCAGCGCCCACAGCTACCAAGAGACCCAGTACTTC CASSAHSYQETQYF
- TRBJ2-7 TRBD1 17 TRBV7-9 TGTGCCAGCAGCTTAGCGGAACCTGGGGACAGGGGCTACGAGCAGTACTTC CASSLAEPGDRGYEQYF
- TRBJ2-2 - 15 TRBV6-5 TGTGCCAGCCTGATGGGGGGACGGGGCACCGGGGAGCTGTTTTTT CASLMGGRGTGELFF
- TRBJ2-1 TRBD2 15 TRBV9 TGTGCCAGCAGCGCCGGGACTAGTCACGGTGGCGAGCAGTTCTTC CASSAGTSHGGEQFF
- TRBJ1-4 - 15 TRBV4-3 TGCGCCAGCAGCCAAGGGTCTGGCACTAATGAAAAACTGTTTTTT CASSQGSGTNEKLFF
- TRBJ1-2 - 12 TRBV3-1/TRBV3-2 TGTGCCAGCACCCTGGGCCACTATGGCTACACCTTC CASTLGHYGYTF
- TRBJ1-2 TRBD1 11 TRBV20-1 TGCAGTGCCGGGACAGGGGCGGGCTACACCTTC CSAGTGAGYTF
- TRBJ1-5 - 15 TRBV9 TGTGCCAGCAGCGTAGACGGCAGAGGGAATCAGCCCCAGCATTTT CASSVDGRGNQPQHF
once TRBJ2-7 TRBD1 15 TRBV3-1/TRBV3-2 TGTGCCAGCAGCCAACAGGGGGCTGGGGGCTACGAGCAGTACTTC CASSQQGAGGYEQYF
- TRBJ2-3 TRBD2 16 TRBV5-4 TGTGCCAGCAGCTTAATGACTAGCGGGGGCCCAGGGGGGCAGTATTTT CASSLMTSGGPGGQYF
- TRBJ2-7 TRBD2 17 TRBV5-4 TGTGCCAGCAGCTTGGGTTCTTTGCGGGGGGGCTCCTACGAGCAGTACTTC CASSLGSLRGGSYEQYF
- TRBJ2-3 TRBD2 18 TRBV5-1 TGCGCCAGCAGCTCTCTGACTAGCGGGGGGGCCGGCGCAGATACGCAGTATTTT CASSSLTSGGAGADTQYF
- TRBJ2-5 - 16 TRBV5-4 TGTGCCAGCAGCACTCCCTTAAGGGGGGGGGCAGAGACCCAGTACTTC CASSTPLRGGAETQYF
- TRBJ1-1 - 14 TRBV7-3 TGTGCCAGCAGCCCGGAGGGGAGGGCCACTGAAGCTTTCTTT CASSPEGRATEAFF
- TRBJ2-2 - 15 TRBV7-2 TGTGCCAGCAGCTTACGTCCAGCGGCCACCGGGGAGCTGTTTTTT CASSLRPAATGELFF
- TRBJ1-2 TRBD1 12 TRBV7-2 TGTGCCAGCACTGGGACAGGGTATGGCTACACCTTC CASTGTGYGYTF
once TRBJ1-2 - 14 TRBV5-1 TGCGCCAGCAGCCGGGACAATAATAACTATGGCTACACCTTC CASSRDNNNYGYTF
- TRBJ2-2 - 15 TRBV2 TGTGCCAGCACCTTGGGACTTCGGGTCCACGGGGAGCTGTTTTTT CASTLGLRVHGELFF
- TRBJ1-2 TRBD1 13 TRBV19 TGTGCCAGTAGGGAGACAGGGAACTATGGCTACACCTTC CASRETGNYGYTF
- TRBJ1-1 TRBD1 16 TRBV5-4 TGTGCCAGCAGCCCCGGGACAGGGGGCGGGAACACTGAAGCTTTCTTT CASSPGTGGGNTEAFF
- TRBJ1-1 - 14 TRBV9 TGTGCCAGCAGCGTAGACATCGGAGATATCGAAGCTTTCTTT CASSVDIGDIEAFF
- TRBJ1-5 - 12 TRBV5-6 TGTGCCAGCAGTTTGGGACTGATGCCCCAGCATTTT CASSLGLMPQHF
- TRBJ1-6 TRBD1 17 TRBV3-1/TRBV3-2 TGTGCCAGCAGAGGTGGGGGACAGGGCTCCTATAATTCACCCCTCCACTTT CASRGGGQGSYNSPLHF
few TRBJ2-7 TRBD1 13 TRBV11-3 TGTGCCAGCTGGGGGGACAGGAGCTACGAGCAGTACTTC CASWGDRSYEQYF
few TRBJ1-3 - 13 TRBV14 TGTGCCAGCAGCCAGCACAGGGGAAACACCATATATTTT CASSQHRGNTIYF
- TRBJ1-5 TRBD1 17 TRBV2 TGTGCCAGCAGTGGAAGACAGGGATGGAAGGGCAATCAGCCCCAGCATTTT CASSGRQGWKGNQPQHF
- TRBJ1-6 - 15 TRBV6-5 TGTGCCAGCAGTATGTCGGGGGACTATAATTCACCCCTCCACTTT CASSMSGDYNSPLHF
- TRBJ2-7 TRBD1 16 TRBV10-2 TGCGCCAGCACCCTAAGACAGGGAGCAACACTCTACGAGCAGTACTTC CASTLRQGATLYEQYF
- TRBJ2-1 - 11 TRBV5-1 TGCGCCAGCAATGGCGGCAATGAGCAGTTCTTC CASNGGNEQFF
few TRBJ2-2 - 14 TRBV6-2/TRBV6-3 TGTGCCAGCAGTTACCCAGGGGACACCGGGGAGCTGTTTTTT CASSYPGDTGELFF
once TRBJ2-7 - 15 TRBV11-2 TGTGCCAGCAGCTTATTTGGGGCAGGGTCGGATGAGCAGTACTTC CASSLFGAGSDEQYF
- TRBJ2-1 TRBD2 14 TRBV7-2 TGTGCCAGCAACGCGGGGGGGCCGAGGCATGAGCAGTTCTTC CASNAGGPRHEQFF
- TRBJ2-5 TRBD2 15 TRBV9 TGTGCCAGCAGCGTAGGGCTAGCGGACCAAGAGACCCAGTACTTC CASSVGLADQETQYF
- TRBJ2-7 TRBD1 14 TRBV5-1 TGCGCCAGCAGCTTTCAAGGGGGCCTCTACGAGCAGTACTTC CASSFQGGLYEQYF
few TRBJ2-1 - 15 TRBV18 TGTGCCAGCTCACCACCGGAGATACCGTACAATGAGCAGTTCTTC CASSPPEIPYNEQFF
- TRBJ1-2 - 14 TRBV29-1 TGCAGCGTTGAAGTCGCCGCGGTGTACTATGGCTACACCTTC CSVEVAAVYYGYTF
many TRBJ2-7 - 13 TRBV10-2 TGCGCCAGCAGTGGGGGACACTTCTACGAGCAGTACTTC CASSGGHFYEQYF
- TRBJ1-1 - 14 TRBV29-1 TGCAGCGTTGAGCGCGGCAGGGGATACACTGAAGCTTTCTTT CSVERGRGYTEAFF
- TRBJ1-3 - 16 TRBV10-3 TGTGCCATCAGGCCGGGACGGGGGGTAGGTGGAAACACCATATATTTT CAIRPGRGVGGNTIYF
- TRBJ1-2 - 13 TRBV14 TGTGCCAGCAGCCATCAGGATAACTATGGCTACACCTTC CASSHQDNYGYTF
- TRBJ2-1 TRBD1 15 TRBV7-7 TGTGCCAGCAGCTTAGACGGGACAGGGGGCAATGAGCAGTTCTTC CASSLDGTGGNEQFF
- TRBJ2-5 - 11 TRBV20-1 TGCAGTGCTGGGGGGAAAGAGACCCAGTACTTC CSAGGKETQYF
- TRBJ2-7 - 19 TRBV27 TGTGCCAGCAGTTATTCCTTTTTCCGGGGGGCAGGGATGGTCTACGAGCAGTACTTC CASSYSFFRGAGMVYEQYF
once TRBJ2-7 - 12 TRBV5-6 TGTGCCAGCAGTTACCAGGGTAAATCAACGATATTC CASSYQGKSTIF